The clone carrying this T cell receptor (beta chain) showed up many times. The antigen remains undetermined. Per the germline V gene, CDR1 is WNHNN and CDR2 is SYGVQD (reference sequence). The CDR3 length is 15 residues. The J segment lost 3 bases and the V segment lost 4 bases, leaving 8 bases of the junction unmatched. The lymph nodes were axillary draining lymph nodes from breast cancer patients. This sample was included in a study of breast tumors, draining lymph nodes, adjacent tissues. General study results and limits: Data fit most tumor T cells coming from lymph node, expanding in tumor. Tumor repertoires ranked between lymph nodes and nontumor tissue in diversity, with V and J gene preferences. Tumor and nontumor repertoires were significantly more similar in luminal-like than in basal-like breast cancer. Data only fit, rather than demonstrated, lymph node origin of most tumor T cells.

TCRdb called the multiplex PCR reads again in MiXCR, with one record for every CDR3 protein. Altogether 150,000 to 200,000 distinct CDR3 sequences are present, 33% being singletons, with the ten largest covering more than 3.5%. Sample: axillary lymph node tissue. The receptor's source is a female donor with breast cancer. Some clones in this sample may be carry-over from other donors' samples. V gene TRBV10-1 combines with J gene TRBJ2-7, with 8 bases fitting TRBD2. This chain's CDR3 is CASSVGGGTNYEQYF. DNA for the CDR3: TGCGCCAGCAGTGTGGGCGGGGGGACTAACTACGAGCAGTACTTC.